Shown below are 20 T cell receptor beta chains from a single sample sequenced in a study of T cell repertoires in aging, cancer and after chemotherapy. Peripheral blood genomic DNA, not sorted cells or RNA, was the template. Multiplex touch-down PCR with TRB-A/B primers amplified rearranged V-D-J TRB sequences. MiXCR was run by TCRdb on the multiplex PCR reads, yielding one entry per CDR3 protein. Altogether about 1,800 distinct CDR3 sequences are present, 25% to 30% being singletons, with the ten largest covering almost 50%. Sequencing was performed on blood. The receptors originated from a human donor with a solid tumor.

A few counts support this clonotype. The chain uses TRBV11-2 and TRBJ2-7; 8 nucleotides match TRBD1. The CDR3 extends over 15 amino acids. V trimming: 4 bases; J trimming: 3 bases; junction bases outside the gene matches: 8. Germline lookup yields CDR1 SGHAT and CDR2 FQNNGV. The CDR3 DNA is TGTGCCAGCAGCTCCGCCGGGACAGGAAGCTACGAGCAGTACTTC. It is translated as CASSSAGTGSYEQYF.

Comment on this clonotype: A clone one base away is much larger, so this may be a read error. This rearrangement joins TRBV27 to TRBJ2-4; D may be TRBD2 (6 bases). The germline gives CDR1 MNHEY, CDR2 SMNVEV (reference sequence). This CDR3 has 14 amino acids. The CDR3 DNA sequence: TGTGCCAGCAGTTTTGGGACTGCCAAAAACGTTCAGTACTTC. It encodes CASSFGTAKNVQYF.

V usage is TRBV6-4 and J usage is TRBJ2-3; D not certain. Germline assignment: CDR1 MRHNA and CDR2 SNTAGT. The CDR3 covers 16 residues. V lost 2 bases and J lost 3, with 15 bases in between. CDR3 in DNA: TGTGCCAGCAGTGACGCCTTCGGACCCACGACAGATACGCAGTATTTT. This translates into CASSDAFGPTTDTQYF.

The J gene is TRBJ1-1, the V gene TRBV6-2 or TRBV6-3, with D uncertain. Trimming left V 7 bases short and J 1 base short, with 19 bases between. The CDR3 consists of 16 residues. CDR1 is MNHEY, CDR2 SVGEGT, per germline. The CDR3 is CASNIGRGRANTEAFF. The CDR3 nucleotides are TGTGCCAGCAATATCGGTCGGGGTCGGGCGAACACTGAAGCTTTCTTT.

V is TRBV12-3 or TRBV12-4 and J is TRBJ2-1, with a weak D call TRBD2 (6 bases). The V end lost 3 bases, the J end lost 6 bases, and 18 bases lay between the germline ends. The CDR3 totals 16 residues. The CDR3 bases are TGTGCCAGCAGTTTCCCTAGGATAGCGGAGATCAATGAGCAGTTCTTC. This translates into CASSFPRIAEINEQFF.

This chain uses TRBV18 with TRBJ2-5; 8 nucleotides line up with TRBD1. The CDR3 length is 15 residues. The ends lost 2 bases at V and 4 bases at J; junction bases unmatched: 6. Germline CDR1 reads KGHSH; CDR2 reads LQKENI. CDR3 amino acids: CASSPKTGVRETQYF. The CDR3 nucleotides read TGTGCCAGCTCACCAAAGACAGGGGTGAGAGAGACCCAGTACTTC. Supplemented by reference TRBV18 and TRBJ2-5, the full variable domain reads NAGVMQNPRHLVRRRGQEARLRCSPMKGHSHVYWYRQLPEEGLKFMVYLQKENIIDESGMPKERFSAEFPKEGPSILRIQQVVRGDSAAYFCASSPKTGVRETQYFGPGTRLLVL.

Judged by abundance, this clonotype is medium-sized. The V call is TRBV27, the J call TRBJ2-7; D is unresolved. With 2 bases removed from V and 5 bases from J, the gap between germline ends came to 19 bases. CDR1 is MNHEY, CDR2 SMNVEV, per germline (reference sequence). This CDR3 is 16 amino acids long. CDR3 DNA: TGTGCCAGCAGTTTAAAGGGAAGGGCCCTTCGTGACGAGCAGTACTTC. Its protein product is CASSLKGRALRDEQYF.

The J gene is TRBJ2-5, the V gene TRBV30; 7 bases align to TRBD2. The V and J ends lost 5 bases and 7 bases, in that order; junction bases with no gene match: 4. The V gene's germline CDR1 is GTSNPN and CDR2 SVGIG (reference sequence). There are 11 residues in the CDR3. Here the CDR3 reads CAWRTGGTQYF. CDR3 DNA sequence: TGTGCCTGGCGAACGGGAGGGACCCAGTACTTC.

This sequence joins TRBV11-2 and TRBJ2-1; D is unresolved. The CDR3 runs to 13 residues. V dropped 0 bases and J dropped 4 bases, with 4 bases sitting between them. Germline V gene data show CDR1 as SGHAT and CDR2 as FQNNGV. This chain's CDR3 is CASSLEPYNEQFF. The CDR3 DNA is TGTGCCAGCAGCTTAGAACCATACAATGAGCAGTTCTTC.

This clonotype is categorized as medium-sized (0.01 to 0.1%). The chain carries TRBV6-5 and TRBJ2-1, with TRBD1 identical over 8 bases. The CDR3 spans 13 residues. From germline, CDR1 is MNHEY and CDR2 SVGAGI. With 4 bases clipped from V and 6 bases from J, the junction kept 2 bases outside the gene matches. The DNA of the CDR3 is TGTGCCAGCAGTTGGGACAGGACCAATGAGCAGTTCTTC. Its protein product is CASSWDRTNEQFF.

This chain uses TRBV30 with TRBJ1-5; no clear D. Trimming removed 3 bases at V and 0 bases at J, with 3 bases between. The CDR3 sequence is 12 residues long. CDR1 and CDR2 from the germline V gene are GTSNPN and SVGIG (reference sequence). This CDR3 reads CAWSGSNQPQHF. CDR3 DNA: TGTGCCTGGAGCGGTAGCAATCAGCCCCAGCATTTT.

V gene TRBV14 combines with J gene TRBJ1-3, with 7 positions matching TRBD1. J gave up 2 bases and V 2 bases, and 0 bases lay outside the gene matches. Germline-derived CDR1 and CDR2 are SGHDN and FVKESK. This CDR3 is 14 amino acids long. The CDR3 DNA reads TGTGCCAGCAGCCAACAGGGGGCTGGAAACACCATATATTTT. Encoded protein: CASSQQGAGNTIYF.

Worth noting for this clonotype: A clone one base away is much larger, so this may be a read error. The chain has TRBV5-6 and TRBJ1-5; 11 nucleotides line up with TRBD1. CDR1 is SGHDT, CDR2 YYEEEE, per germline. Unmatched junction bases numbered 8, after V lost 2 bases and J lost 7 bases. The CDR3 is made up of 16 amino acids. The chain's CDR3 is CASSLRTGGHGQPQHF. As DNA, the CDR3 is TGTGCCAGCAGCTTACGGACAGGGGGCCATGGGCAGCCCCAGCATTTT.

The genes are TRBV28 and TRBJ1-4; 8 bases fit TRBD1. Germline-derived CDR1 and CDR2 are MDHEN and SYDVKM. V was pared by 9 bases and J by 1 base, with 4 bases of the junction left unmatched. The CDR3 contains 14 residues. In DNA, the CDR3 is TGTGCCAGTAGAGGGACAGGAACTAATGAAAAACTGTTTTTT. Amino acid sequence: CASRGTGTNEKLFF.

The chain recombines TRBV7-9 with TRBJ2-7; 9 nucleotides agree with TRBD2. CDR1 and CDR2 (germline): SEHNR, FQNEAQ (reference sequence). J was trimmed by 7 bases and V by 1 base; bases with no gene match: 2. This CDR3 comprises 13 residues. The chain's CDR3 is CASSLEAGGEQYF. The CDR3, as DNA: TGTGCCAGCAGCTTAGAGGCGGGGGGGGAGCAGTACTTC.

This clonotype qualifies as large (0.1 to 1%). V gene TRBV29-1 combines with J gene TRBJ2-3; 7 positions agree with TRBD1. The CDR3 is 15 residues long. The trim removed 6 bases at V and 3 bases at J, leaving 12 bases unmatched. Germline CDR1 and CDR2: SQVTM and ANQGSEA. The DNA for the CDR3 is TGCAGCGTGGTAGGACAGGCCCTGTTGACAGATACGCAGTATTTT. Amino acid sequence: CSVVGQALLTDTQYF.

This clonotype was counted a few times. The rearrangement joins TRBV7-9 to TRBJ2-3; D may be TRBD2 (6 bases). V was shortened by 5 bases and J by 5 bases, with 20 bases between the two germline ends. Germline CDR1 is SEHNR and CDR2 is FQNEAQ (reference sequence). CDR3 length equals 16 residues. The CDR3: CASSPTGGAEVDTQYF. The CDR3 DNA reads as TGTGCCAGCAGCCCAACTGGCGGGGCTGAGGTAGATACGCAGTATTTT.

The chain employs TRBV19 and TRBJ1-5, with 9 bases aligning to TRBD1. Losses at the gene ends were 5 bases for V and 4 bases for J; bases not matched to a gene: 12. This CDR3 region has 17 residues. CDR1 and CDR2 (germline): LNHDA, SQIVND (reference sequence). The CDR3, as DNA: TGTGCCAGTAGTCCAACCCTAGGGACAGGGAGAAATCAGCCCCAGCATTTT. This gives the protein CASSPTLGTGRNQPQHF.

This clonotype is large in the sample. The genes are TRBV10-3 and TRBJ1-6; D is undetermined. The V end lost 4 bases, the J end lost 6 bases, and 13 bases lay between the germline ends. Germline V gene data show CDR1 as ENHRY and CDR2 as SYGVKD. The CDR3 extends over 15 amino acids. CDR3 loop: CAISVWGPGNSPLHF. CDR3 DNA sequence: TGTGCCATCAGTGTATGGGGTCCCGGTAATTCACCCCTCCACTTT.

This clonotype is large by share. This chain joins TRBV29-1 and TRBJ2-3; 11 bases agree with TRBD1. Germline assignment: CDR1 SQVTM and CDR2 ANQGSEA. The CDR3 covers 14 residues. Trimming cost V 6 bases and J 4 bases; bases outside gene matches: 6. CDR3 nucleotides: TGCAGCGTGGTCCGGGACAGGGGGGCAGATACGCAGTATTTT. Translating gives CSVVRDRGADTQYF.